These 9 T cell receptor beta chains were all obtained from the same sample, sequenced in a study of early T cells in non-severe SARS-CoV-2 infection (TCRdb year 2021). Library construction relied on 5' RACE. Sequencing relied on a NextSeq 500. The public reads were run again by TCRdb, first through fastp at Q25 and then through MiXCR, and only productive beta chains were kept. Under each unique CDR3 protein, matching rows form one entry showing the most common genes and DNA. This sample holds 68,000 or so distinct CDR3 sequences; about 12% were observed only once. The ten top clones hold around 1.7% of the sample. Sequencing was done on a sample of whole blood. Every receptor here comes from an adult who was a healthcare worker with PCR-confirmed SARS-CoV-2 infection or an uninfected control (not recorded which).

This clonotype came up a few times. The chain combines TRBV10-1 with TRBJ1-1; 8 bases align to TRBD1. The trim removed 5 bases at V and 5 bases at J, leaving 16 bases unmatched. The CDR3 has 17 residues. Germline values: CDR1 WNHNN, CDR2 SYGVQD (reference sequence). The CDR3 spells CASSFRQNRGGETEAFF. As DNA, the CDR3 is TGCGCCAGCAGTTTTCGGCAAAACAGGGGGGGAGAGACTGAAGCTTTCTTT.

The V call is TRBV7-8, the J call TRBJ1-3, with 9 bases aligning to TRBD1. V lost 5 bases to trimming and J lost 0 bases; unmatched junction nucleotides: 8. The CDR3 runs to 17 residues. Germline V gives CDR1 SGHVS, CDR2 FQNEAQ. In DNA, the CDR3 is TGTGCCAGCAGCCTCTGGACAGGGGCATCCTCTGGAAACACCATATATTTT. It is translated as CASSLWTGASSGNTIYF.

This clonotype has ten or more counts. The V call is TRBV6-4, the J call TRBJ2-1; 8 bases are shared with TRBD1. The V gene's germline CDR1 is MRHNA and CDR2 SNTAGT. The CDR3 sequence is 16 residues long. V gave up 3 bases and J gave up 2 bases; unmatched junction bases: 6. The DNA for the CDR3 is TGTGCCAGCAGTGAGTCTGGGACAGGCGCCTACAATGAGCAGTTCTTC. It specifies CASSESGTGAYNEQFF.

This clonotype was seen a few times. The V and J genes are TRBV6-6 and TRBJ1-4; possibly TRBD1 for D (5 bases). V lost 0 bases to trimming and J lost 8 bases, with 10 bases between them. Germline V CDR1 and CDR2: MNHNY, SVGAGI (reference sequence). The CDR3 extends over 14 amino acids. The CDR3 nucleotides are TGTGCCAGCAGTTACTCGGGACGGGGAGAAAAACTGTTTTTT. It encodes CASSYSGRGEKLFF.

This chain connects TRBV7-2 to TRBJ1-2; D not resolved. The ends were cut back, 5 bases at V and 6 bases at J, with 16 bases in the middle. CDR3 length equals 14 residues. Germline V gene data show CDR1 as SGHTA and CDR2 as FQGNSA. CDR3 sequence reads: CASSPAGKLNGYTF. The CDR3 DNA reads TGTGCCAGCAGCCCCGCAGGAAAACTGAATGGCTACACCTTC. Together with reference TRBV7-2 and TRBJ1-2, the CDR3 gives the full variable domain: GAGVSQSPSNKVTEKGKDVELRCDPISGHTALYWYRQSLGQGLEFLIYFQGNSAPDKSGLPSDRFSAERTGGSVSTLTIQRTQQEDSAVYLCASSPAGKLNGYTFGSGTRLTVV.

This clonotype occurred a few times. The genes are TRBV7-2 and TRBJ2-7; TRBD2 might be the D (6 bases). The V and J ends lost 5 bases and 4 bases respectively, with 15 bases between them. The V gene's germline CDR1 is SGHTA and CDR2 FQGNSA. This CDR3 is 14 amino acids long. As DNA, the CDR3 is TGTGCCAGCAGCACTCGGGACTTTAAGTACGAGCAGTACTTC. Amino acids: CASSTRDFKYEQYF.

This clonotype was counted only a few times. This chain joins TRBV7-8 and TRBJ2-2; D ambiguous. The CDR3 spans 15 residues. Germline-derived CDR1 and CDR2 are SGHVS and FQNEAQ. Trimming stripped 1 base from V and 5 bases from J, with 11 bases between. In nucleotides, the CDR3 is TGTGCCAGCAGCTTAGGACGATGGGGAACCGGGGAGCTGTTTTTT. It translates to CASSLGRWGTGELFF.

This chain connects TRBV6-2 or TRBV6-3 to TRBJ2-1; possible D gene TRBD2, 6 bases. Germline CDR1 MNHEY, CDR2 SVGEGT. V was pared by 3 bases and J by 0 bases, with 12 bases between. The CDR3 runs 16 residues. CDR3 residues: CASSYWAGSSYNEQFF. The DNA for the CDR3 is TGTGCCAGCAGTTATTGGGCGGGGTCCTCCTACAATGAGCAGTTCTTC.

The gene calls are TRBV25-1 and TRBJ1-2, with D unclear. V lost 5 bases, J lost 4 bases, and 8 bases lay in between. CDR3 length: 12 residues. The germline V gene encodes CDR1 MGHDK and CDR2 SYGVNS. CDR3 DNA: TGTGCCAGCAGTTCGGACGTCTATGGCTACACCTTC. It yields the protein CASSSDVYGYTF.